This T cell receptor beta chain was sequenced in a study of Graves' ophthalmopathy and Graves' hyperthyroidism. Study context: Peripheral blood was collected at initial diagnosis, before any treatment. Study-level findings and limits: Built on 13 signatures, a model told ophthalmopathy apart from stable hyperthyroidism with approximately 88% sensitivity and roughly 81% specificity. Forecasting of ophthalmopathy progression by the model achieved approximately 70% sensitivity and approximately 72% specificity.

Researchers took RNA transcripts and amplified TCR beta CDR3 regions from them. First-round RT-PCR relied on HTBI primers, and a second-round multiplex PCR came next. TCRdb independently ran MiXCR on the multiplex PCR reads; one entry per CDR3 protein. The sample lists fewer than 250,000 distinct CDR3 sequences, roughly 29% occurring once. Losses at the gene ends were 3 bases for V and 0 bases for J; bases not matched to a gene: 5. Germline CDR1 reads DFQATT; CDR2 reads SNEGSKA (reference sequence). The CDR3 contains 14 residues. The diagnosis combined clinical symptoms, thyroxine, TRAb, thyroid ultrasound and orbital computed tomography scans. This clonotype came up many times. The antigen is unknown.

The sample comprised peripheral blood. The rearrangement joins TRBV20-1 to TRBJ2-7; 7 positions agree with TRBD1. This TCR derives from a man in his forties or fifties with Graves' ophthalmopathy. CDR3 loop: CSASIGTDSYEQYF. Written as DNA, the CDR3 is TGCAGTGCTAGTATCGGGACAGACTCCTACGAGCAGTACTTC.